A selection of T cell receptor beta chains follows, all from one sample in a study of cytomegalovirus exposure and HLA in healthy donors. Profiled with immunoSEQ multiplex PCR; TCRdb holds only in-frame clones, not every one. This sample has 92,000 or so clones, with roughly 97% found just once. Material: PBMCs. These receptors all come from a man younger than 30 in good health and CMV-seronegative. CDR3s include the opening cysteine and the closing phenylalanine or tryptophan. Fields, in order: clone size, J gene, V gene, D gene, CDR3 DNA, CDR3 protein. D genes are given only for firm matches. Clone size appears in some rows only: once, few, many, or a class for an expanded clone.

clone_size: .; j_call: TRBJ2-7; v_call: TRBV27; d_call: .; cdr3_nt: TGTGCCAGCAGTTTTTTCGTTAGGGGCGAGCAGTACTTC; cdr3_aa: CASSFFVRGEQYF
clone_size: .; j_call: TRBJ1-1; v_call: TRBV10-2; d_call: TRBD1; cdr3_nt: TGCGCCAGCACCTTTGCAGGGGGCCGGGGTAGCACTGAAGCTTTCTTT; cdr3_aa: CASTFAGGRGSTEAFF
clone_size: .; j_call: TRBJ1-3; v_call: TRBV15; d_call: .; cdr3_nt: TGTGCCACCAGCGTCGGTCGAGGAGCTGGAAACACCATATATTTT; cdr3_aa: CATSVGRGAGNTIYF
clone_size: .; j_call: TRBJ1-4; v_call: TRBV27; d_call: .; cdr3_nt: TGTGCCAGCAGGGTAACGGCAAACAGGGCGACAACTAATGAAAAACTGTTTTTT; cdr3_aa: CASRVTANRATTNEKLFF
clone_size: .; j_call: TRBJ2-1; v_call: TRBV9; d_call: .; cdr3_nt: TGTGCCAGCAGCGAGGGCGGGACCCCCTACAATGAGCAGTTCTTC; cdr3_aa: CASSEGGTPYNEQFF
clone_size: .; j_call: TRBJ1-5; v_call: TRBV7-2; d_call: .; cdr3_nt: TGTGCCAGCAGCGCAGATAGCAATCAGCCCCAGCATTTT; cdr3_aa: CASSADSNQPQHF
clone_size: .; j_call: TRBJ1-1; v_call: TRBV18; d_call: .; cdr3_nt: TGTGCCAGCCTCCGGGGGGCTGCCTTGGAAACTGAAGCTTTCTTT; cdr3_aa: CASLRGAALETEAFF
clone_size: few; j_call: TRBJ2-7; v_call: TRBV5-6; d_call: .; cdr3_nt: TGTGCCAGCAGCTTTGAGGCGGAGACCTACGAGCAGTACTTC; cdr3_aa: CASSFEAETYEQYF
clone_size: .; j_call: TRBJ2-1; v_call: TRBV5-1; d_call: .; cdr3_nt: TGCGCCAGCAGCTTAGGGCCAGCGGAAACCTACAATGAGCAGTTCTTC; cdr3_aa: CASSLGPAETYNEQFF
clone_size: .; j_call: TRBJ2-7; v_call: TRBV6-6; d_call: .; cdr3_nt: TGTGCCAGCAGTTCGGTGGTGGTGTGGCAGTACTTC; cdr3_aa: CASSSVVVWQYF
clone_size: .; j_call: TRBJ2-3; v_call: TRBV7-2; d_call: .; cdr3_nt: TGTGCCAGCAGCTTAGGTCATAGCGGTTCTAGCACAGATACGCAGTATTTT; cdr3_aa: CASSLGHSGSSTDTQYF
clone_size: .; j_call: TRBJ2-3; v_call: TRBV15; d_call: TRBD1; cdr3_nt: TGTGCCACCAGCAGAGGAACAGGGGGCCCCCCCACAGATACGCAGTATTTT; cdr3_aa: CATSRGTGGPPTDTQYF
clone_size: .; j_call: TRBJ2-7; v_call: TRBV28; d_call: .; cdr3_nt: TGTGCCAGCAGTTTCCGAGGTCTTTCCTACGAGCAGTACTTC; cdr3_aa: CASSFRGLSYEQYF
clone_size: .; j_call: TRBJ2-7; v_call: TRBV5-1; d_call: TRBD1; cdr3_nt: TGCGCCAGCAGCTCCGGGACAGGGGGCTACGAGCAGTACTTC; cdr3_aa: CASSSGTGGYEQYF
clone_size: .; j_call: TRBJ2-1; v_call: TRBV5-1; d_call: .; cdr3_nt: TGCGCCAGCAGCCAGGGACAAGGGCGGCACAATGAGCAGTTCTTC; cdr3_aa: CASSQGQGRHNEQFF
clone_size: few; j_call: TRBJ1-1; v_call: TRBV30; d_call: TRBD1; cdr3_nt: TGTGCCTGGAGCGATATACAGGGGATGACTGAAGCTTTCTTT; cdr3_aa: CAWSDIQGMTEAFF
clone_size: few; j_call: TRBJ2-2; v_call: TRBV18; d_call: .; cdr3_nt: TGTGCCAGCTCACCAGAACGGGCCGGGGAGCTGTTTTTT; cdr3_aa: CASSPERAGELFF
clone_size: .; j_call: TRBJ1-1; v_call: TRBV25-1; d_call: .; cdr3_nt: TGTGCCAGCACGAGGTCGTCCACTGAAGCTTTCTTT; cdr3_aa: CASTRSSTEAFF
clone_size: .; j_call: TRBJ1-1; v_call: TRBV5-1; d_call: TRBD1; cdr3_nt: TGCGCCAGCAGTTACCAGACAGGGAGGAACACTGAAGCTTTCTTT; cdr3_aa: CASSYQTGRNTEAFF
clone_size: .; j_call: TRBJ2-1; v_call: TRBV10-3; d_call: .; cdr3_nt: TGTGCCATCAGTGAGTCCGGGAGCCGAAGCGTTACATATGAGCAGTTCTTC; cdr3_aa: CAISESGSRSVTYEQFF
clone_size: .; j_call: TRBJ1-3; v_call: TRBV15; d_call: .; cdr3_nt: TGTGCCACCAGCAGAGGACATCATACCTCTGGAAACACCATATATTTT; cdr3_aa: CATSRGHHTSGNTIYF
clone_size: .; j_call: TRBJ2-3; v_call: TRBV9; d_call: TRBD1; cdr3_nt: TGTGCCAGCAGCGTACAGGGGGCAAAGAAGGATACGCAGTATTTT; cdr3_aa: CASSVQGAKKDTQYF
clone_size: .; j_call: TRBJ2-3; v_call: TRBV28; d_call: TRBD2; cdr3_nt: TGTGCCAGCAGGAGCGGGAGGGCCGTAGATACGCAGTATTTT; cdr3_aa: CASRSGRAVDTQYF